The 8 T cell receptor beta chains below all came from one sample that was sequenced in a study of cytomegalovirus exposure and HLA in healthy donors. This PCR relied on a set of 60 Vbeta primers and 13 Jbeta primers. Using immunoSEQ multiplex PCR, the repertoire was profiled, and TCRdb retains in-frame clones only, with some absent. The sample has 160,000 or so clones; about 72% are singletons. Sample: PBMCs. The receptors shown here come from a human donor in good health.

The rearrangement links TRBV19 to TRBJ2-3, with TRBD2 identical over 8 bases. V trimming: 0 bases; J trimming: 5 bases; junction bases outside the gene matches: 7. The CDR3 has 16 residues. Germline loops: CDR1 LNHDA, CDR2 SQIVND (reference sequence). CDR3 nucleotides: TGTGCCAGTAGTATAGACGGCGGGGGGCGCGAAGATACGCAGTATTTT. Its translation: CASSIDGGGREDTQYF.

The chain links TRBV5-1 to TRBJ2-7, with 8 bases fitting TRBD2. CDR1 and CDR2 (germline): SGHRS, YFSETQ. V shed 4 bases, J shed 2 bases, and the junction held 5 bases outside the gene matches. The CDR3 spans 14 residues. This chain's CDR3 is CASSGGAGAYEQYF. Here the CDR3 DNA reads TGCGCCAGCAGCGGGGGAGCGGGGGCCTACGAGCAGTACTTC.

The chain uses TRBV5-1 and TRBJ1-1; D unclear. CDR1 is SGHRS and CDR2 is YFSETQ in the germline V gene. Trimming removed 4 bases from V and 1 base from J, with 11 bases in between. This CDR3 region has 14 residues. CDR3 region: CASSPTPQNTEAFF. In nucleotides, the CDR3 is TGCGCCAGCAGCCCCACCCCACAGAACACTGAAGCTTTCTTT.

The chain carries TRBV14 and TRBJ2-7; possibly TRBD1 for D (5 bases). The CDR3 is 15 residues long. Germline lookup yields CDR1 SGHDN and CDR2 FVKESK. Deletions cut 1 base from V and 3 bases from J, with 13 bases between. The CDR3 sequence is CASSQARTPNYEQYF. DNA of the CDR3: TGTGCCAGCAGCCAAGCGAGGACACCCAACTACGAGCAGTACTTC.

The gene calls are TRBV6-5 and TRBJ2-7; D perhaps matches TRBD1 (6 bases). V gave up 5 bases and J gave up 2 bases, with 13 bases separating them. The length of the CDR3 is 14 residues. The V gene's germline CDR1 is MNHEY and CDR2 SVGAGI. CDR3 sequence reads: CASSPRTVAYEQYF. CDR3 nucleotides: TGTGCCAGCAGTCCGCGGACAGTAGCCTACGAGCAGTACTTC.

The V gene is TRBV6-5, the J gene TRBJ1-3; D may be TRBD1 (5 bases). V was cut by 4 bases and J by 0 bases, with 10 bases left in between. CDR1 is MNHEY and CDR2 is SVGAGI in the germline V gene. The CDR3 contains 15 residues. The CDR3 nucleotides are TGTGCCAGCAGTTCGACCAGGGACTCTGGAAACACCATATATTTT. It codes for CASSSTRDSGNTIYF.

V gene TRBV7-8 combines with J gene TRBJ2-3, with D maybe TRBD1 (5 bases). This CDR3 is built from 16 residues. CDR1 is SGHVS, CDR2 FQNEAQ, per germline. Trimming removed 5 bases from V and 5 bases from J, with 20 bases in between. CDR3 sequence: CASSQQDPQAGDTQYF. CDR3 sequence (DNA): TGTGCCAGCAGCCAACAGGACCCCCAGGCTGGAGATACGCAGTATTTT.

This clone was recorded only once. V is TRBV15 and J is TRBJ1-1; 10 nucleotides match TRBD1. There are 16 residues in the CDR3. The trim removed 1 base at V and 6 bases at J, leaving 8 bases unmatched. The V gene's germline CDR1 is LNHNV and CDR2 YYDKDF (reference sequence). The CDR3 bases are TGTGCCACCAGCAGAGGGGACAGGGGTGATTTACCTGAAGCTTTCTTT. Its protein product is CATSRGDRGDLPEAFF.